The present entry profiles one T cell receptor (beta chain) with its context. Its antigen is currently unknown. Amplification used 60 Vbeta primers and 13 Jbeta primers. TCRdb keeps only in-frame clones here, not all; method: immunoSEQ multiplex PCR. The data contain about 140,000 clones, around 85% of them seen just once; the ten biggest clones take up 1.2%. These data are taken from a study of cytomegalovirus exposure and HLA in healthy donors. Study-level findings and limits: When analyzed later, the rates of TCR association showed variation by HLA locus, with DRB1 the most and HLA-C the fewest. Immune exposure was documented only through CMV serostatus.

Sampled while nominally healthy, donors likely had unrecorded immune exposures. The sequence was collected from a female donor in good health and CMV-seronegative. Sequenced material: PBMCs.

CDR3 in DNA: TGTGCCACCGAAGAGGGGGCGGGCGAGTACACTGAAGCTTTCTTT. It is translated as CATEEGAGEYTEAFF. The V and J genes are TRBV10-3 and TRBJ1-1; 7 bases line up with TRBD1. After removal of 10 bases from V and 3 bases from J, the junction contained 14 bases not matched to a gene. Germline V gives CDR1 ENHRY, CDR2 SYGVKD. This CDR3 has 15 residues.